This is a list of T cell receptor beta chains from one sample in a study of blood T cells in healthy people across ages. TCRdb redid the calling of the 5' RACE reads with MiXCR, one entry per CDR3 protein. Among 850,000 or so distinct CDR3 sequences listed, 29% were seen once. The sample taken for sequencing was blood. The receptor source for this set is an elderly woman in good health. CDR3s include the opening cysteine and the closing phenylalanine or tryptophan. Fields, in order: J gene, CDR3 length, D gene, clone size, V gene, CDR3 protein, CDR3 DNA. D genes are given only for firm matches. A clone size is listed for some rows: how often the clone was seen (once, few, many), or a class if it is expanded.

j_gene: TRBJ2-1; len: 13; d_gene: .; abundance: many; v_gene: TRBV12-3/TRBV12-4; CDR3aa: CASSPRGGHGQFF; CDR3nt: TGTGCCAGCAGTCCCCGCGGAGGCCACGGGCAGTTCTTC
j_gene: TRBJ2-5; len: 18; d_gene: TRBD2; abundance: many; v_gene: TRBV4-1; CDR3aa: CASSPKLVTSGGPETQYF; CDR3nt: TGCGCCAGCAGCCCAAAGCTAGTAACTAGCGGGGGGCCAGAGACCCAGTACTTC
j_gene: TRBJ2-3; len: 17; d_gene: TRBD2; abundance: few; v_gene: TRBV6-1; CDR3aa: CASSDSGAKKGTDTQYF; CDR3nt: TGTGCCAGCAGTGACAGCGGGGCGAAAAAGGGGACAGATACGCAGTATTTT
j_gene: TRBJ1-5; len: 14; d_gene: .; abundance: .; v_gene: TRBV12-3/TRBV12-4; CDR3aa: CASSLGGPYQPQHF; CDR3nt: TGTGCCAGCAGTTTAGGGGGGCCCTATCAGCCCCAGCATTTT
j_gene: TRBJ2-1; len: 13; d_gene: .; abundance: .; v_gene: TRBV4-3; CDR3aa: CASSRNSAGEQFF; CDR3nt: TGCGCCAGCAGCCGAAACAGCGCTGGGGAGCAGTTCTTC
j_gene: TRBJ1-6; len: 19; d_gene: TRBD1; abundance: many; v_gene: TRBV7-2; CDR3aa: CASSRTGTGVFAYNSPLHF; CDR3nt: TGTGCCAGCAGTCGAACCGGGACAGGGGTCTTTGCCTATAATTCACCCCTCCACTTT
j_gene: TRBJ2-4; len: 11; d_gene: TRBD1; abundance: .; v_gene: TRBV7-9; CDR3aa: CASSTGDIQYF; CDR3nt: TGTGCCAGCAGTACAGGGGACATTCAGTACTTC
j_gene: TRBJ2-1; len: 11; d_gene: .; abundance: .; v_gene: TRBV20-1; CDR3aa: CSASADNEQFF; CDR3nt: TGCAGTGCTAGTGCTGACAATGAGCAGTTCTTC
j_gene: TRBJ2-5; len: 10; d_gene: .; abundance: many; v_gene: TRBV30; CDR3aa: CAVRGETQYF; CDR3nt: TGTGCCGTTCGTGGAGAGACCCAGTACTTC
j_gene: TRBJ2-3; len: 15; d_gene: TRBD2; abundance: many; v_gene: TRBV7-2; CDR3aa: CASSLGLAGADTQYF; CDR3nt: TGTGCCAGCAGCTTGGGACTAGCGGGGGCGGATACGCAGTATTTT
j_gene: TRBJ1-4; len: 15; d_gene: .; abundance: .; v_gene: TRBV20-1; CDR3aa: CSAGDPSATNEKLFF; CDR3nt: TGCAGTGCTGGGGACCCCTCCGCAACTAATGAAAAACTGTTTTTT
j_gene: TRBJ1-2; len: 15; d_gene: TRBD1; abundance: .; v_gene: TRBV3-1; CDR3aa: CASSYAGTGNYGYTF; CDR3nt: TGTGCCAGCAGCTATGCCGGGACAGGGAACTATGGCTACACCTTC
j_gene: TRBJ1-3; len: 15; d_gene: .; abundance: .; v_gene: TRBV28; CDR3aa: CASSSPGYSGNTIYF; CDR3nt: TGTGCCAGCAGTTCCCCAGGTTACTCTGGAAACACCATATATTTT
j_gene: TRBJ2-7; len: 15; d_gene: TRBD2; abundance: .; v_gene: TRBV12-3/TRBV12-4; CDR3aa: CASSLLAEKTYEQYF; CDR3nt: TGTGCCAGCAGTCTACTAGCGGAAAAAACCTACGAGCAGTACTTC
j_gene: TRBJ2-5; len: 15; d_gene: TRBD1; abundance: .; v_gene: TRBV27; CDR3aa: CASRSSDRVVETQDF; CDR3nt: TGTGCCAGCAGAAGTTCGGACAGGGTGGTAGAGACCCAGGACTTC
j_gene: TRBJ2-2; len: 14; d_gene: .; abundance: few; v_gene: TRBV14; CDR3aa: CASSQYRVTGELFF; CDR3nt: TGTGCCAGCAGCCAATACAGGGTAACCGGGGAGCTGTTTTTT
j_gene: TRBJ2-1; len: 15; d_gene: TRBD1; abundance: many; v_gene: TRBV20-1; CDR3aa: CSAKITGTVYNEQFF; CDR3nt: TGCAGTGCTAAGATCACCGGGACAGTCTACAATGAGCAGTTCTTC